Listed below are T cell receptor beta chains from one sample, sequenced in a study of blood T cells in healthy people across ages. TCRdb re-called the 5' RACE reads with MiXCR, one entry per CDR3 protein. The sample records approximately 2,000,000 distinct CDR3 sequences, around 42% being singletons. The specimen was blood. These receptors originate from a human donor in good health. The CDR3 runs from the conserved cysteine through the conserved F or W. A D gene is named only where the DNA matches it firmly. Size is stated for part of the rows, as once, few or many counts, or as a class when the clone is expanded.

d_call j_call v_call clone_size cdr3_aa cdr3_nt
- TRBJ1-5 TRBV6-2/TRBV6-3 few CASDTLGNQPQHF TGTGCCAGCGACACGTTAGGAAATCAGCCCCAGCATTTT
TRBD2 TRBJ2-7 TRBV6-1 - CASLWGGTYEQYF TGTGCCAGCCTCTGGGGGGGGACCTACGAGCAGTACTTC
TRBD1 TRBJ1-2 TRBV19 few CASSMDGQGPLYGYTF TGTGCCAGTAGTATGGATGGACAGGGGCCTCTCTATGGCTACACCTTC
TRBD1 TRBJ1-4 TRBV7-2 - CASSLQGVAANEKLFF TGTGCCAGCAGCTTACAGGGGGTAGCGGCTAATGAAAAACTGTTTTTT
TRBD1 TRBJ1-4 TRBV7-4 few CASSLGQGAYKLFF TGTGCCAGCAGCTTGGGACAGGGGGCGTATAAACTGTTTTTT
- TRBJ2-3 TRBV9 - CASSAARGNTDTQYF TGTGCCAGCAGCGCCGCGCGCGGGAACACAGATACGCAGTATTTT
TRBD2 TRBJ2-5 TRBV12-3/TRBV12-4 - CASSLDILAGGTDQETQYF TGTGCCAGCAGTTTAGATATACTAGCGGGGGGTACCGACCAAGAGACCCAGTACTTC
TRBD1 TRBJ2-3 TRBV7-6 - CASSPRQGAKDAQYF TGTGCCAGCAGCCCCAGACAGGGGGCGAAAGATGCGCAGTATTTT
- TRBJ2-7 TRBV9 few CASSEETGTYEQYF TGTGCCAGCAGCGAGGAGACAGGTACCTACGAGCAGTACTTC
TRBD2 TRBJ2-1 TRBV5-1 few CASSGGSLSSYNEQFF TGCGCCAGTAGCGGGGGGTCCTTAAGCTCCTACAATGAGCAGTTCTTC
- TRBJ1-1 TRBV6-2/TRBV6-3 - CASSYHGSNTEAFF TGTGCCAGCAGTTACCATGGTTCGAACACTGAAGCTTTCTTT
TRBD2 TRBJ2-3 TRBV20-1 few CSARLSSGPADTQYF TGCAGTGCTAGACTGTCTAGCGGGCCGGCGGATACGCAGTATTTT
TRBD1 TRBJ1-1 TRBV7-3 - CASSQGQGHTEAFF TGTGCCAGCAGCCAGGGACAGGGCCACACTGAAGCTTTCTTT
TRBD1 TRBJ1-1 TRBV20-1 - CSARGQFSEAFF TGCAGTGCTCGGGGACAGTTTTCTGAAGCTTTCTTT
- TRBJ1-2 TRBV27 - CASSFNPWDGYTF TGTGCCAGCAGTTTTAACCCATGGGACGGCTACACCTTC
- TRBJ1-5 TRBV24-1 few CATSLDGNQPQHF TGTGCCACCAGTCTCGACGGCAATCAGCCCCAGCATTTT
- TRBJ1-1 TRBV6-6 - CASSKFDGGPAGTEAFF TGTGCCAGCAGCAAATTTGATGGGGGACCGGCTGGGACTGAAGCTTTCTTT
- TRBJ1-2 TRBV28 - CAGSLSADYGYTF TGTGCCGGAAGTCTTTCGGCTGACTATGGCTACACCTTC
TRBD2 TRBJ2-3 TRBV9 few CASSSGTRLTDTQYF TGTGCCAGCAGCTCCGGGACTAGGCTCACAGATACGCAGTATTTT
- TRBJ2-6 TRBV10-3 few CAISEPRTSDYGANVLTF TGTGCCATCAGTGAACCGCGGACTTCGGATTATGGGGCCAACGTCCTGACTTTC
- TRBJ1-1 TRBV5-1 - CASSLEPYTEAFF TGTGCCAGCAGCTTAGAGCCCTACACTGAAGCTTTCTTT
- TRBJ2-1 TRBV20-1 once CSARAPVQVRNEQFF TGCAGTGCTAGAGCGCCCGTCCAGGTTAGGAATGAGCAGTTCTTC
TRBD1 TRBJ1-2 TRBV28 few CASSLGTVSYTF TGTGCCAGCAGTCTCGGGACAGTCAGCTACACCTTC
- TRBJ1-1 TRBV25-1 few CASAEGYTEAFF TGTGCCAGCGCAGAGGGGTACACTGAAGCTTTCTTT
- TRBJ2-7 TRBV6-1 - CASSVSRFYEQYF TGTGCCAGCAGTGTTAGCAGGTTCTACGAGCAGTACTTC
- TRBJ1-2 TRBV15 few CATSRDSRPNYGYTF TGTGCCACCAGCAGAGACAGTAGACCCAACTATGGCTACACCTTC
TRBD2 TRBJ2-5 TRBV4-2 - CASSQGTRLGAQYF TGTGCCAGCAGCCAAGGGACTAGGCTAGGGGCCCAGTACTTC
TRBD1 TRBJ1-5 TRBV7-2 - CASSRQGFNSNQPQHF TGTGCCAGCAGCCGACAGGGTTTTAATAGCAATCAGCCCCAGCATTTT
- TRBJ2-3 TRBV7-8 - CASSYPGASPYEQYF TGTGCCAGCAGCTACCCGGGGGCCTCGCCCTACGAGCAGTATTTT
- TRBJ1-2 TRBV28 few CASSWEVQGVGYTF TGTGCCAGCAGTTGGGAGGTACAGGGTGTTGGCTACACCTTC
- TRBJ1-2 TRBV20-1 - CSARDIADPLYGYGYTF TGCAGTGCTAGAGATATCGCCGATCCCCTTTATGGCTATGGCTACACCTTC
- TRBJ1-5 TRBV6-2/TRBV6-3 - CASSYNPGPVLFSNQPQHF TGTGCCAGCAGTTACAATCCGGGTCCGGTTTTGTTTAGCAATCAGCCCCAGCATTTT
TRBD1 TRBJ1-2 TRBV4-3 many CASSPGQGRNYGYTF TGCGCCAGCAGCCCCGGACAGGGGAGGAACTATGGCTACACCTTC
- TRBJ1-2 TRBV25-1 - CASSVGGRGDGYTF TGTGCCAGCAGTGTAGGGGGTAGAGGGGATGGCTACACCTTC
TRBD1 TRBJ2-7 TRBV4-2 few CASSLSGGTGSYEQYF TGTGCCAGCAGCCTCTCCGGCGGGACAGGGTCCTACGAGCAGTACTTC
- TRBJ1-2 TRBV12-3/TRBV12-4 - CASSLAGRRSYGYTF TGTGCCAGCAGTTTAGCGGGGAGGAGAAGCTATGGCTACACCTTC
TRBD1 TRBJ1-2 TRBV5-1 once CASSFGQGAQGYTF TGCGCCAGCAGCTTTGGACAGGGGGCGCAAGGCTACACCTTC
- TRBJ1-2 TRBV7-2 many CASSLDIVNYGYTF TGTGCCAGCAGCTTAGACATCGTTAACTATGGCTACACCTTC
- TRBJ2-1 TRBV20-1 - CSARGTSGGNEQFF TGCAGTGCCCGGGGGACTTCCGGAGGCAATGAGCAGTTCTTC
- TRBJ2-7 TRBV6-1 - CASSEERWGYNEQYF TGTGCCAGCAGTGAAGAAAGGTGGGGCTACAATGAGCAGTACTTC
TRBD2 TRBJ2-1 TRBV20-1 - CSARVWAQGGNEQFF TGCAGTGCTAGAGTTTGGGCGCAGGGAGGGAATGAGCAGTTCTTC
- TRBJ1-2 TRBV5-5 few CASSLAGEPYGYTF TGTGCCAGCAGCCTGGCGGGGGAACCATATGGCTACACCTTC
- TRBJ2-3 TRBV18 - CASSRQQITDTQYF TGTGCCAGCTCACGACAGCAAATAACAGATACGCAGTATTTT
TRBD2 TRBJ2-5 TRBV11-3 - CASSFRLAGGQETQYF TGTGCCAGCAGCTTTCGCCTAGCGGGGGGCCAAGAGACCCAGTACTTC
- TRBJ1-1 TRBV6-2/TRBV6-3 - CASSYSISGRGEAFF TGTGCCAGCAGTTACTCGATTTCGGGAAGGGGAGAAGCTTTCTTT
- TRBJ1-2 TRBV7-2 - CASSKGFGGYTF TGTGCCAGCAGCAAGGGTTTCGGGGGCTACACCTTC
- TRBJ1-2 TRBV20-1 - CSAEGGGGYGYTF TGCAGTGCCGAGGGGGGAGGGGGCTATGGCTACACCTTC
TRBD1 TRBJ2-5 TRBV25-1 - CASRGQGQIETQYF TGTGCCAGCAGGGGACAGGGTCAGATAGAGACCCAGTACTTC
- TRBJ2-2 TRBV28 once CASHSNTGELFF TGTGCCAGCCATTCGAACACCGGGGAGCTGTTTTTT
- TRBJ1-1 TRBV7-9 - CASIPSSGGSNTEAFF TGTGCCAGCATACCCTCCTCCGGGGGCTCGAACACTGAAGCTTTCTTT
- TRBJ1-1 TRBV20-1 once CSAPHITGAFF TGCAGTGCTCCACATATAACTGGAGCTTTCTTT
- TRBJ2-1 TRBV6-2/TRBV6-3 few CASSRERGSYNEQFF TGTGCCAGCAGTCGGGAGAGGGGTTCCTACAATGAGCAGTTCTTC
TRBD1 TRBJ2-7 TRBV6-2/TRBV6-3 - CASSSDPGQGFEQYF TGTGCCAGCAGTTCAGACCCGGGACAGGGCTTTGAGCAGTACTTC
TRBD1 TRBJ2-7 TRBV28 few CASSLQGVDEQYF TGTGCCAGCAGTTTACAGGGGGTAGACGAGCAGTACTTC